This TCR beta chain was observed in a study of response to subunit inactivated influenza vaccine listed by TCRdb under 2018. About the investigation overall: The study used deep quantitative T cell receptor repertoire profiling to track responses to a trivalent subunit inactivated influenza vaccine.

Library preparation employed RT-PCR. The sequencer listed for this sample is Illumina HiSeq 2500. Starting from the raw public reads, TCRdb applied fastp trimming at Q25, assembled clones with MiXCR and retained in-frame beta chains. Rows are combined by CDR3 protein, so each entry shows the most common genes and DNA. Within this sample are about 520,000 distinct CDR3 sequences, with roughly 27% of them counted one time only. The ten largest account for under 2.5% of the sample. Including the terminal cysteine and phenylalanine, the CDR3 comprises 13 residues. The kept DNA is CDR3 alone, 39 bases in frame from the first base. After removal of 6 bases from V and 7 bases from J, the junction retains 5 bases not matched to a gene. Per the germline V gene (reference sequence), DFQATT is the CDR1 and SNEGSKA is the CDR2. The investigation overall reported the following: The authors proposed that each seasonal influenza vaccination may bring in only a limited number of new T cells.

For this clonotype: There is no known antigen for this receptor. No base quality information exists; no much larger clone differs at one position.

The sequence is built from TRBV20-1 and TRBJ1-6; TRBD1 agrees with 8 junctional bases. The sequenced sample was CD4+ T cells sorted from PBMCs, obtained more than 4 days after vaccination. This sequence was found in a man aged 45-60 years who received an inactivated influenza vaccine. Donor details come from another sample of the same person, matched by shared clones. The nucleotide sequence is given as TGCAGTGCCCTGGGACAGGTGAATTCACCCCTCCACTTT. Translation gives CSALGQVNSPLHF.